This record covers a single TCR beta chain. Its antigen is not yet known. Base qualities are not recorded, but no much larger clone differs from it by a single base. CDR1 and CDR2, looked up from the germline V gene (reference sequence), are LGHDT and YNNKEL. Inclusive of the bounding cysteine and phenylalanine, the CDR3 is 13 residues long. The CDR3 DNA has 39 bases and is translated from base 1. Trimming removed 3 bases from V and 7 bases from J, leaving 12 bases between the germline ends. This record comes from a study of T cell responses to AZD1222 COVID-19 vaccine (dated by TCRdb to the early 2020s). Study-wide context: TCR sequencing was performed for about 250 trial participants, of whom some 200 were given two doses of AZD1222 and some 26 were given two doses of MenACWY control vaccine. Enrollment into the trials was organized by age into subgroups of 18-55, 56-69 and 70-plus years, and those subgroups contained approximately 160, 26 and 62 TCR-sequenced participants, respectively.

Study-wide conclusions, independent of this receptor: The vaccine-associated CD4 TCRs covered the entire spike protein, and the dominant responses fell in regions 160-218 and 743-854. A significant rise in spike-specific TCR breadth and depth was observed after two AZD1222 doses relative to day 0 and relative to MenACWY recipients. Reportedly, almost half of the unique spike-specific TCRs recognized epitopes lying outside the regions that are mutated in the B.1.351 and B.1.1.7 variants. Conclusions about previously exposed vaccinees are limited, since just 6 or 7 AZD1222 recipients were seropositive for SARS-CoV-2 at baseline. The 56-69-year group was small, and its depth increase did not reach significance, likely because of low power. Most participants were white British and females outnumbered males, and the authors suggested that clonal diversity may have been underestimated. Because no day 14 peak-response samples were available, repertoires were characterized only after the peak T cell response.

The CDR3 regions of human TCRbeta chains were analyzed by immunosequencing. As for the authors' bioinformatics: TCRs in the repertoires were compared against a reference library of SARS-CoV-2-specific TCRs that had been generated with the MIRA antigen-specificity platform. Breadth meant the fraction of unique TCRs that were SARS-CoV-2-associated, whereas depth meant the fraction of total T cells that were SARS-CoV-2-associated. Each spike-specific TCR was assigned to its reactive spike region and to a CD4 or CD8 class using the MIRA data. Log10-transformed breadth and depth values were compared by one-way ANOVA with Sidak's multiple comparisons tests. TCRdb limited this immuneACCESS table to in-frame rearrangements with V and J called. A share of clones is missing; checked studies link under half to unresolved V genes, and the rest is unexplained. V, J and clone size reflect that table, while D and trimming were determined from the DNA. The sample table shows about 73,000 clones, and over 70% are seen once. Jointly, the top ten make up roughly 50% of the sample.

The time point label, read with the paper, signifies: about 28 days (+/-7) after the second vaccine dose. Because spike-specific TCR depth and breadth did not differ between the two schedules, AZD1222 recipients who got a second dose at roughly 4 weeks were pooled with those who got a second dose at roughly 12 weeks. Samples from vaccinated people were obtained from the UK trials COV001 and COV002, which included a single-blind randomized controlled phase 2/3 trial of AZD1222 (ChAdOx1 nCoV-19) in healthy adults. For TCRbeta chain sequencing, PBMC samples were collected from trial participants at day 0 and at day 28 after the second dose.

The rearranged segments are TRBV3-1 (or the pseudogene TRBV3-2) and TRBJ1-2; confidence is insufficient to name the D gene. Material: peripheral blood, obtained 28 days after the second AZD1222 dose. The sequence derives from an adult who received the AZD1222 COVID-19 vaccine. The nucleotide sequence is TGTGCCAGCAGCCAGGGAGGTGTCGGTGGCTACACCTTC. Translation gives CASSQGGVGGYTF.